These 10 T cell receptor beta chains were all obtained from the same sample, sequenced in a study of T cell changes during pregnancy in multiple sclerosis. Clones were read by immunoSEQ multiplex PCR, and TCRdb kept only the in-frame ones, dropping some. The data contain 71,000 or so clones, over 85% of them singletons. Here the sequenced sample was peripheral blood, taken in the third trimester of pregnancy. The receptors come from a female donor with multiple sclerosis, enrolled in a pregnancy study.

V is TRBV4-2 and J is TRBJ2-3, with D perhaps matching TRBD2 (5 bases). CDR3 size: 16 residues. Germline V gene sequence: CDR1 LGHNA, CDR2 YNFKEQ. V dropped 2 bases and J dropped 4 bases, with 16 bases sitting between them. The CDR3 sequence: CASSQRSGPVPDTQYF. Here the CDR3 DNA reads TGTGCCAGCAGCCAAAGGAGCGGACCGGTACCAGATACGCAGTATTTT.

The chain carries TRBV7-7 and TRBJ2-5; D remains ambiguous. TRBJ2-7 matches the DNA end more closely, so the J call is doubtful. Germline CDR1 SSHAT, CDR2 FNYEAQ (reference sequence). This CDR3 has 15 residues. The DNA for the CDR3 is TGTGCCAGCAGCTTAGTGGCAGGTCCTTCCGGCGAGCAGTACTTC. This translates into CASSLVAGPSGEQYF.

The chain links TRBV18 to TRBJ1-3; TRBD1 might be the D (5 bases). V lost 0 bases to trimming and J lost 0 bases, with 9 bases between them. Germline CDR1 is KGHSH and CDR2 is LQKENI. There are 16 residues in the CDR3. The CDR3 DNA sequence: TGTGCCAGCTCACCACCGGGGGACTACTCTGGAAACACCATATATTTT. This gives the protein CASSPPGDYSGNTIYF.

The V and J genes are TRBV7-8 and TRBJ2-3; D is possibly TRBD2 (5 bases). This CDR3 has 14 amino acids. Germline V gives CDR1 SGHVS, CDR2 FQNEAQ. V lost 3 bases to trimming and J lost 1 base, with 8 bases between them. In DNA form, the CDR3 reads TGTGCCAGCAGCTTCGGCGGGCGCACAGATACGCAGTATTTT. It codes for CASSFGGRTDTQYF.

The genes are TRBV29-1 and TRBJ2-6; TRBD1 agrees at 10 bases. Trimming at V came to 7 bases and at J to 1 base, leaving 7 bases not matched to a gene. The CDR3 has 16 amino acids. CDR1 SQVTM and CDR2 ANQGSEA come from the germline V gene. The CDR3 sequence is CSATGQGLSGANVLTF. DNA of the CDR3: TGCAGCGCTACGGGACAGGGGCTTTCTGGGGCCAACGTCCTGACTTTC.

The chain joins TRBV10-3 to TRBJ2-3; TRBD2 agrees at 8 bases. V trimming: 10 bases; J trimming: 4 bases; junction bases outside the gene matches: 7. Germline loops: CDR1 ENHRY, CDR2 SYGVKD. CDR3 size: 13 residues. The CDR3 region is CATRAGEADTQYF. CDR3 bases: TGTGCCACGAGAGCGGGGGAGGCAGATACGCAGTATTTT.

V usage is TRBV27 and J usage is TRBJ2-7, with 7 bases that match TRBD2. This CDR3 comprises 14 residues. J lost 2 bases, V lost 8 bases, and 9 bases had no gene match. Germline CDR1 and CDR2: MNHEY and SMNVEV (reference sequence). The DNA of the CDR3 is TGTGCCAGCCAGTCTGGGGGACTAACCTACGAGCAGTACTTC. This gives the protein CASQSGGLTYEQYF.

The chain combines TRBV11-2 with TRBJ2-1; tentative D call: TRBD2 (5 bases). This CDR3 region has 14 residues. Germline V gives CDR1 SGHAT, CDR2 FQNNGV. The V end was cut by 5 bases, the J end by 6 bases, with 14 bases between. Here the CDR3 DNA reads TGTGCCAGCAGCCTCGCCCCCGAGGGCAATGAGCAGTTCTTC. Amino acid sequence: CASSLAPEGNEQFF.

The rearrangement links TRBV10-3 to TRBJ2-7; 9 bases line up with TRBD1. The CDR3 has 14 residues. Per the germline V gene, CDR1 is ENHRY and CDR2 is SYGVKD. J gave up 3 bases and V 5 bases, and 5 bases lay outside the gene matches. CDR3 residues: CAISTGTGYYEQYF. CDR3 coding DNA: TGTGCCATCAGTACCGGGACAGGGTACTACGAGCAGTACTTC.

The sample holds one count of this clone. The chain recombines TRBV6-5 with TRBJ1-1, with D perhaps TRBD1 (6 bases). The CDR3 is 13 residues long. Germline CDR1 is MNHEY and CDR2 is SVGAGI. Deletions cut 2 bases from V and 3 bases from J, with 7 bases between. CDR3: CASSYRGYTEAFF. The CDR3 nucleotides read TGTGCCAGCAGTTACAGGGGGTACACTGAAGCTTTCTTT.